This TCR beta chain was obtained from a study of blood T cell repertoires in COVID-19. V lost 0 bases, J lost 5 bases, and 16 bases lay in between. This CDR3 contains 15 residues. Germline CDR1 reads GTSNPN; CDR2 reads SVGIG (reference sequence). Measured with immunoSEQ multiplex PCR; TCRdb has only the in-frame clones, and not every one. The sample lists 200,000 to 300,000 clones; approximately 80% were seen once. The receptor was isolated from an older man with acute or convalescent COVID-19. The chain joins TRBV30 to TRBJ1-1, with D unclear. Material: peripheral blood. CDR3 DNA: TGTGCCTGGAGTGTATTAACGCTGAGAGGAACTGAAGCTTTCTTT. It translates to CAWSVLTLRGTEAFF.